This passage covers 2 T cell receptor beta chains from one sample sequenced in a study of human T cells and chemical hapten exposure. One entry per CDR3 protein results from TCRdb running MiXCR on the RACE reads. The sample shows 150,000 to 200,000 distinct CDR3 sequences, about 25% of them seen only once. The time point denotes: patch test 3, about 24 weeks after DPC sensitization. Stated treatment: therapeutic diphenylcyclopropenone sensitization with weekly scalp DPC. The sample consisted of whole blood, taken in connection with sensitization to the hapten diphenylcyclopropenone (DPC). These receptors originate from a woman in her thirties or forties with alopecia areata. Some clones in this sample may be carry-over from other donors' samples.

The sample holds a few counts of this clonotype. The chain links TRBV7-9 to TRBJ2-7; the match to TRBD2 covers 9 bases. The V segment lost 5 bases and the J segment 5 bases; nucleotides outside the gene matches: 4. Germline lookup yields CDR1 SEHNR and CDR2 FQNEAQ (reference sequence). CDR3 length: 13 amino acids. DNA of the CDR3: TGTGCCAGCAGCCCCGCGGGGGGGGACGAGCAGTACTTC. Residues: CASSPAGGDEQYF.

V is TRBV7-2 and J is TRBJ1-1; 10 positions match TRBD1. CDR1 is SGHTA and CDR2 is FQGNSA in the germline V gene. This CDR3 is built from 15 residues. With V trimmed by 5 bases and J by 6 bases, 9 bases remained unmatched. The CDR3: CASSPATGGRSEAFF. The CDR3 region has the DNA TGTGCCAGCAGCCCGGCGACAGGGGGCCGGTCTGAAGCTTTCTTT.